These 19 T cell receptor beta chains originate from one sample sequenced in a study of blood T cell repertoires in COVID-19. The data were produced by immunoSEQ multiplex PCR, yet TCRdb's version contains in-frame clones alone and is incomplete. Among around 190,000 clones listed, 75% to 85% were seen once. The sample comprised peripheral blood. The receptors were sampled from a human donor in a cohort sampled during active COVID-19.

This chain links TRBV7-8 with TRBJ1-3, with 10 bases matching TRBD1. The length of the CDR3 is 19 residues. Per germline, CDR1 SGHVS and CDR2 FQNEAQ. The V and J ends lost 0 bases and 4 bases, in that order; junction bases with no gene match: 12. CDR3 in DNA: TGTGCCAGCAGCTTAGCGATTGGGGCCGGGACAGGGGTAGGAAACACCATATATTTT. This sequence encodes CASSLAIGAGTGVGNTIYF.

DNA of the CDR3: TGTGCCAGCACCGGGGCTAGCGGCCGTGGGACCGGGGAGCTGTTTTTT. The encoded protein is CASTGASGRGTGELFF. The chain combines TRBV7-2 with TRBJ2-2; 7 bases line up with TRBD2. Trimming removed 7 bases from V and 5 bases from J; junction bases left unmatched: 13. Germline CDR1 and CDR2: SGHTA and FQGNSA. This CDR3 region has 16 residues.

The chain recombines TRBV4-2 with TRBJ2-1; TRBD1 agrees at 8 bases. V shed 4 bases, J shed 2 bases, and the junction held 16 bases outside the gene matches. Germline V gene data show CDR1 as LGHNA and CDR2 as YNFKEQ. This CDR3 contains 19 residues. Here the CDR3 reads CASSRRDRLNGRPYNEQFF. DNA for the CDR3: TGTGCCAGCAGCCGCCGGGACAGGCTGAATGGTCGCCCCTACAATGAGCAGTTCTTC.

The chain has TRBV5-1 and TRBJ2-1, with 13 bases that match TRBD2. The junction had 9 bases not matched to a gene; V was cut back by 2 bases and J by 7 bases. Per germline, CDR1 SGHRS and CDR2 YFSETQ. There are 17 residues in the CDR3. CDR3 residues: CASSFYPGLAGVNEQFF. The CDR3, as DNA: TGCGCCAGCAGCTTCTATCCCGGACTAGCGGGAGTTAATGAGCAGTTCTTC.

The chain recombines TRBV11-2 with TRBJ2-7, with D perhaps matching TRBD1 (6 bases). With 5 bases removed from V and 6 bases from J, the gap between germline ends came to 17 bases. Germline-derived CDR1 and CDR2 are SGHAT and FQNNGV. CDR3 length: 14 amino acids. CDR3 in amino acids: CASSPLTGHGEQYF. In DNA, the CDR3 is TGTGCCAGCAGCCCGTTGACAGGTCACGGCGAGCAGTACTTC.

This chain connects TRBV6-5 to TRBJ2-7, with 8 positions matching TRBD1. The CDR3 length is 16 residues. Losses at the gene ends were 0 bases for V and 1 base for J; bases not matched to a gene: 5. The germline CDR1 and CDR2 sequences are MNHEY and SVGAGI. The CDR3 nucleotides read TGTGCCAGCAGTTACTCTCAGGGGGCGATATCCTACGAGCAGTACTTC. As protein: CASSYSQGAISYEQYF.

This chain uses TRBV6-6 with TRBJ2-7, with TRBD1 identical over 10 bases. This CDR3 contains 15 residues. Germline assignment: CDR1 MNHNY and CDR2 SVGAGI (reference sequence). The trim removed 5 bases at V and 6 bases at J, leaving 10 bases unmatched. The CDR3 loop is CASSRNRDRGTEQYF. The CDR3 DNA reads as TGTGCCAGCAGTAGAAACCGGGACAGGGGTACCGAGCAGTACTTC.

A single count supports this clone. The chain links TRBV2 to TRBJ2-7; 11 bases agree with TRBD1. V lost 4 bases and J lost 3; bases outside the gene matches: 5. Germline V gives CDR1 SNHLY, CDR2 FYNNEI. The CDR3 runs 15 residues. As DNA, the CDR3 is TGTGCCAGCAGTGTCGCCGGGACAGGGGGCTACGAGCAGTACTTC. This translates into CASSVAGTGGYEQYF.

The chain links TRBV30 to TRBJ2-7; D not certain. Looked up from germline, CDR1 is GTSNPN and CDR2 is SVGIG (reference sequence). V was cut by 0 bases and J by 2 bases, with 8 bases left in between. This CDR3 is built from 13 residues. The CDR3 sequence is CAWSVDSPYEQYF. In DNA, the CDR3 is TGTGCCTGGAGTGTTGACTCACCCTACGAGCAGTACTTC.

This chain connects TRBV11-2 to TRBJ2-7, with 10 bases identical to TRBD2. CDR1 is SGHAT, CDR2 FQNNGV, per germline. The length of the CDR3 is 19 residues. Trimming took 1 base from V and 0 from J; bases not matched to a gene: 12. The CDR3 DNA is TGTGCCAGCAGCTTAGTAAAGCGACTAGCGGGCCCGAGCTCCTACGAGCAGTACTTC. Its protein is CASSLVKRLAGPSSYEQYF.

V gene TRBV7-2 combines with J gene TRBJ1-2; 9 bases fit TRBD1. This CDR3 has 15 amino acids. Trimming cost V 5 bases and J 6 bases; bases outside gene matches: 10. Germline V gene lookup returns CDR1 SGHTA and CDR2 FQGNSA. CDR3 nucleotides: TGTGCCAGCAGCGACAGGGACAGGGTAACGAATGGCTACACCTTC. Translated, it gives CASSDRDRVTNGYTF.

The rearrangement joins TRBV23-1 to TRBJ1-1; tentative D call: TRBD1 (6 bases). TRBV23-1 is an ORF, with its function uncertain. The CDR3 contains 17 residues. V was clipped by 1 base and J by 1 base, with 16 bases between them. In nucleotides, the CDR3 is TGCGCCAGCAGTCAATTTGTGAAACAGGGACAGAACACTGAAGCTTTCTTT. It yields the protein CASSQFVKQGQNTEAFF.

CDR3 residues: CASAIKRNEQFF. CDR3 DNA: TGTGCCAGCGCCATAAAGAGGAATGAGCAGTTCTTC. The chain couples TRBV27 to TRBJ2-1; D is unclear. Trimming shortened V by 8 bases and J by 7 bases, and 12 bases separated the two germline ends. This CDR3 has 12 residues. Germline V CDR1 and CDR2: MNHEY, SMNVEV (reference sequence).

V is TRBV2 and J is TRBJ1-5, with no clear D. The CDR3 runs to 13 residues. V lost 3 bases and J 4 bases, leaving 7 bases between the germline ends. Germline CDR1 is SNHLY and CDR2 is FYNNEI. The CDR3 sequence: CASSDSKNQPQHF. The CDR3 DNA reads as TGTGCCAGCAGTGACTCTAAGAATCAGCCCCAGCATTTT. Based on the CDR3 plus reference TRBV2 and TRBJ1-5, the full variable domain is EPEVTQTPSHQVTQMGQEVILRCVPISNHLYFYWYRQILGQKVEFLVSFYNNEISEKSEIFDDQFSVERPDGSNFTLKIRSTKLEDSAMYFCASSDSKNQPQHFGDGTRLSIL.

On this clone: Within the sample, other DNA sequences also encode this same CDR3. The rearrangement links TRBV4-1 to TRBJ2-1; 11 bases fit TRBD2. The V gene end was trimmed by 4 bases and the J gene end by 4 bases; junction bases not matched to a gene: 3. Germline V CDR1 and CDR2: MGHRA, YSYEKL. The CDR3 extends over 15 amino acids. The CDR3 region is CASSLRTSGYNEQFF. CDR3 bases: TGCGCCAGCAGCCTAAGGACTAGCGGGTACAATGAGCAGTTCTTC.

This clone was found once. The CDR3 DNA reads TGTGCCAGTAGGTGGGCGGGACCGCGGGATGAGCAGTTCTTC. It codes for CASRWAGPRDEQFF. The chain has TRBV19 and TRBJ2-1; a possible D gene is TRBD2 (6 bases). The CDR3 consists of 14 residues. Germline-derived CDR1 and CDR2 are LNHDA and SQIVND (reference sequence). Trimming took 6 bases from V and 8 from J, leaving 17 bases between them.

The chain recombines TRBV29-1 with TRBJ1-3, with a possible D match to TRBD1 (5 bases). Germline V gives CDR1 SQVTM, CDR2 ANQGSEA. The ends were cut back, 7 bases at V and 9 bases at J, with 13 bases in the middle. The CDR3 length is 11 residues. CDR3 region: CSAMGGGTIYF. The CDR3 bases are TGCAGCGCAATGGGGGGGGGCACCATATATTTT.

The V gene is TRBV27, the J gene TRBJ2-7, with 7 bases fitting TRBD2. The CDR3 has 13 residues. J lost 6 bases, V lost 0 bases, and 2 bases had no gene match. Per the germline V gene, CDR1 is MNHEY and CDR2 is SMNVEV (reference sequence). The CDR3 sequence: CASSLSGGFEQYF. Written as DNA, the CDR3 is TGTGCCAGCAGTTTATCGGGGGGGTTCGAGCAGTACTTC.

This clone was counted between two and nine times. The CDR3 DNA reads TGTGCCACCAGGCCAGGGGGGAATGAGCAGTTCTTC. It specifies CATRPGGNEQFF. V gene TRBV7-9 combines with J gene TRBJ2-1, with D possibly matching TRBD1 (7 bases). There are 12 residues in the CDR3. Germline assignment: CDR1 SEHNR and CDR2 FQNEAQ (reference sequence). V lost 10 bases and J lost 7, with 14 bases in between.